This T cell receptor (beta chain) was sequenced during a study of vaccination and CD4 T cells after COVID-19. Sequenced with the Oncomine TCR Beta short-read assay was DNA taken from cultured CD4+ T cells. TCRdb analysed the PCR reads with MiXCR anew, one entry per CDR3 protein. In the table there are some 2,600 distinct CDR3 sequences, approximately 25% of which are singletons. The treatment: roughly 10-day PBMC culture with coronavirus spike peptide pools or control peptides (ViraFEST assay). The CDR3 is made up of 18 amino acids. About this clonotype: As yet, its antigen is unknown.

This chain connects TRBV21-1 to TRBJ2-5; TRBD1, the table's D call, was not compared with the DNA. TRBV21-1 is assigned pseudogene status. Sequenced input: CD4+ T cells from blood, cultured in vitro. This TCR derives from a human donor who had recovered from COVID-19. The CDR3 loop is CASSLIPGQGWGRETQYF. DNA of the CDR3: TGTGCCAGCAGCTTGATACCGGGACAAGGGTGGGGAAGGGAGACCCAGTACTTC.